This T cell receptor (beta chain) is drawn from a study of T-cell reconstitution after alpha-beta-depleted transplantation in children. CDR3 length: 13 amino acids. The germline V gene has CDR1 LGHNA and CDR2 YNFKEQ. V shed 4 bases and J shed 4 bases, with 11 bases lying between them. Using unique molecular identifiers, the investigators prepared the TCRbeta library. MiXCR, run by TCRdb on the PCR reads, gives a single entry per CDR3 protein. The sample includes approximately 400,000 distinct CDR3 sequences, roughly a tenth of them seen just once. This clonotype has a count of ten or more. This chain links TRBV4-2 with TRBJ2-7; no clear D. The receptor was derived from a human donor who donated a stem cell graft to a child with acute myeloid leukemia. Sequencing used PBMCs from the stem cell graft donor, obtained from the stem cell graft. The CDR3 nucleotides read TGTGCCAGCAGCCCCCCCGACAAGTACGAGCAGTACTTC. Translated, it gives CASSPPDKYEQYF.